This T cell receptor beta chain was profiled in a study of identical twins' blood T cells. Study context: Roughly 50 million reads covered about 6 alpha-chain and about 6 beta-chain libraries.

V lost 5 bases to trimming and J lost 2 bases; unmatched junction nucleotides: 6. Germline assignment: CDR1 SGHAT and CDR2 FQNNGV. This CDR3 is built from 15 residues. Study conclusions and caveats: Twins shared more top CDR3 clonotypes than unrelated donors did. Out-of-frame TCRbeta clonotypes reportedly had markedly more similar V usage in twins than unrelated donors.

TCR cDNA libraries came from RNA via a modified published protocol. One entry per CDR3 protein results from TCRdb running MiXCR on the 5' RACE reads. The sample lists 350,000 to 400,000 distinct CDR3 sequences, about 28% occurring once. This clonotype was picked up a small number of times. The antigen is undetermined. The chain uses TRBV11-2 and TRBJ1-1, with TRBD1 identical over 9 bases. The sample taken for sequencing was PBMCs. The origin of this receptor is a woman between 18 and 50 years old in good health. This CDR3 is CASSRTGALNTEAFF. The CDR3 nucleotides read TGTGCCAGCAGCCGGACAGGGGCTCTAAACACTGAAGCTTTCTTT. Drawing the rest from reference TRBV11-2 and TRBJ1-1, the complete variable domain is EAGVAQSPRYKIIEKRQSVAFWCNPISGHATLYWYQQILGQGPKLLIQFQNNGVVDDSQLPKDRFSAERLKGVDSTLKIQPAKLEDSAVYLCASSRTGALNTEAFFGQGTRLTVV.